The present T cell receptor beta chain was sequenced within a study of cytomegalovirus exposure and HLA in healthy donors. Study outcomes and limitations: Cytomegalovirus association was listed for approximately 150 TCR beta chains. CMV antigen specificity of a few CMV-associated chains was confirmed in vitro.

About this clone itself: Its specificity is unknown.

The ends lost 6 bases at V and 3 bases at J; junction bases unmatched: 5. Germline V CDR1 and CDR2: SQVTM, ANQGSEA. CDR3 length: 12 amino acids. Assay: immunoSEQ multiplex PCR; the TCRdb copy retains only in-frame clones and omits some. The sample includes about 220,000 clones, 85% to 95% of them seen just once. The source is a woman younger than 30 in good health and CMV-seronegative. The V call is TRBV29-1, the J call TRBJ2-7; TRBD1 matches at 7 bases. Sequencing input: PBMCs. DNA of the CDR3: TGCAGCGTGTCGGACAGGTTCTACGAGCAGTACTTC. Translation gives CSVSDRFYEQYF.